A single sample gave rise to the 18 T cell receptor beta chains below, sequenced in a study of CD8 T cells in ankylosing spondylitis (dated by TCRdb to about 2017). Receptor libraries were prepared by 5' RACE. The sequencing machine was an Illumina HiSeq 2500. In-frame beta chains were kept once TCRdb had trimmed the public reads at Q25 with fastp and called clones with MiXCR. When rows share a CDR3 protein, they turn into one entry using the most common DNA and genes. The sample contains over 150,000 distinct CDR3 sequences, roughly 18% of them found a single time. The biggest ten clones account for 4.3% of the sample. The sample taken for sequencing was blood, either unsorted or a sorted T cell fraction (not recorded which). All receptors come from a male donor under 30 with ankylosing spondylitis or in good health (not recorded which). Donor details come from another sample of the same person, matched by shared clones.

This clonotype was recorded many times. The genes are TRBV11-2 and TRBJ2-3; 7 positions match TRBD2. Trimming cost V 5 bases and J 1 base; bases outside gene matches: 6. This CDR3 is built from 15 residues. The germline V gene has CDR1 SGHAT and CDR2 FQNNGV. CDR3 protein: CASSPLGRGTDTQYF. The CDR3 region has the DNA TGTGCCAGCAGCCCCCTGGGGAGGGGCACAGATACGCAGTATTTT.

The chain combines TRBV4-1 with TRBJ2-2, with 7 positions matching TRBD1. CDR3 length: 17 residues. CDR1 MGHRA and CDR2 YSYEKL come from the germline V gene. With V trimmed by 0 bases and J by 3 bases, 7 bases remained unmatched. This chain's CDR3 is CASSQDYRGTHTGELFF. Written as DNA, the CDR3 is TGCGCCAGCAGCCAAGATTACAGGGGAACGCACACCGGGGAGCTGTTTTTT.

The sample holds many counts of this clonotype. The gene calls are TRBV6-4 and TRBJ2-3; a weak D match, TRBD1 (5 bases). The CDR3 has 13 amino acids. V was clipped by 3 bases and J by 1 base, with 5 bases between them. Germline CDR1 and CDR2: MRHNA and SNTAGT. CDR3 loop: CASSEQGTDTQYF. The CDR3 DNA is TGTGCCAGCAGTGAACAGGGCACAGATACGCAGTATTTT.

This clonotype was recorded at least ten times. This sequence joins TRBV5-5 and TRBJ2-3, with D perhaps matching TRBD1 (5 bases). With 4 bases removed from V and 0 bases from J, the gap between germline ends came to 18 bases. The V gene's germline CDR1 is SGHKS and CDR2 YYEKEE (reference sequence). The CDR3 covers 17 residues. This CDR3 is CASSRFSAGISTDTQYF. The CDR3 region has the DNA TGTGCCAGCAGCCGCTTCTCGGCAGGGATAAGCACAGATACGCAGTATTTT. The variable domain in full, with the rest retrieved from reference TRBV5-5 and TRBJ2-3, is DAGVTQSPTHLIKTRGQQVTLRCSPISGHKSVSWYQQVLGQGPQFIFQYYEKEERGRGNFPDRFSARQFPNYSSELNVNALLLGDSALYLCASSRFSAGISTDTQYFGPGTRLTVL.

This clonotype was seen many times. This chain connects TRBV4-1 to TRBJ1-1, with TRBD1 matching 7 bases. V lost 4 bases, J lost 2 bases, and 7 bases stayed unmatched. CDR1 and CDR2 from the germline V gene are MGHRA and YSYEKL. This CDR3 comprises 15 residues. The CDR3: CASSPSDRVNTEAFF. The CDR3 nucleotides read TGCGCCAGCAGCCCCTCTGACAGGGTAAACACTGAAGCTTTCTTT.

This sequence joins TRBV14 and TRBJ2-7, with D possibly being TRBD1 (6 bases). V lost 4 bases to trimming and J lost 2 bases, with 9 bases between them. The CDR3 length is 13 residues. Germline V CDR1 and CDR2: SGHDN, FVKESK. The CDR3 sequence: CASSPQGPYEQYF. The CDR3 DNA is TGTGCCAGCAGCCCACAGGGTCCCTACGAGCAGTACTTC.

V and J are TRBV2 and TRBJ2-3, with D uncertain. The CDR3 length is 11 residues. The ends were cut back, 6 bases at V and 7 bases at J, with 8 bases in the middle. Germline V gene lookup returns CDR1 SNHLY and CDR2 FYNNEI. The CDR3: CASSGSHTQYF. CDR3 bases: TGTGCCAGCAGCGGTTCCCATACGCAGTATTTT.

This rearrangement joins TRBV20-1 to TRBJ2-1, with a possible D match to TRBD2 (6 bases). The V and J ends lost 5 bases and 9 bases respectively, with 17 bases between them. This CDR3 comprises 13 residues. In germline, CDR1 is DFQATT, CDR2 SNEGSKA (reference sequence). The CDR3 loop is CSAAGGGGLEQFF. In DNA, the CDR3 is TGCAGTGCTGCCGGGGGAGGCGGACTTGAGCAGTTCTTC.

This clonotype was seen repeatedly, ten times or more. J is TRBJ2-3 and V is TRBV10-3, with 12 positions matching TRBD2. The germline V gene encodes CDR1 ENHRY and CDR2 SYGVKD. This CDR3 comprises 13 residues. V gave up 9 bases and J gave up 3 bases; unmatched junction bases: 1. CDR3 protein: CAITSGRTDTQYF. Written as DNA, the CDR3 is TGTGCCATTACTAGCGGGAGGACAGATACGCAGTATTTT.

This clonotype was counted ten times or more. The chain has TRBV6-6 and TRBJ2-7, with D maybe TRBD1 (6 bases). Germline CDR1 and CDR2: MNHNY and SVGAGI (reference sequence). This CDR3 is built from 13 residues. V was trimmed by 2 bases and J by 6 bases, leaving 11 bases between them. The CDR3 sequence is CASSYQTGSEQYV. The CDR3 nucleotides read TGTGCCAGCAGTTACCAGACAGGATCCGAGCAGTACGTC.

This clonotype was detected many times. CDR3 in DNA: TGCAGCGTACAGGGGCTCAGTGTGGAAAAACTGTTTTTT. Encoded protein: CSVQGLSVEKLFF. The rearrangement links TRBV29-1 to TRBJ1-4; TRBD1 matches 7 bases. This CDR3 is 13 amino acids long. Germline assignment: CDR1 SQVTM and CDR2 ANQGSEA. Germline trimming cut 6 bases from V and 8 bases from J; bases unmatched to any gene: 9.

V is TRBV18 and J is TRBJ2-1, with TRBD1 identical over 8 bases. Germline V lookup: CDR1 KGHSH, CDR2 LQKENI. V was clipped by 3 bases and J by 7 bases; unmatched bases: 8. The CDR3 spans 15 residues. In DNA form, the CDR3 reads TGTGCCAGCTCACCTCCCGGGACAGGAACTAATGAGCAGTTCTTC. This gives the protein CASSPPGTGTNEQFF.

The chain uses TRBV14 and TRBJ2-1, with TRBD2 matching over 10 bases. This CDR3 comprises 16 residues. Germline V gene lookup returns CDR1 SGHDN and CDR2 FVKESK. V lost 1 base, J lost 7 bases, and 7 bases stayed unmatched. The CDR3 DNA follows: TGTGCCAGCAGCCAAGGTCCGGGACTAGCGAGTAATGAGCAGTTCTTC. Translated: CASSQGPGLASNEQFF.

This clonotype appeared many times. This chain connects TRBV5-1 to TRBJ2-1; no clear D gene. This CDR3 is 15 amino acids long. V was clipped by 0 bases and J by 6 bases, with 13 bases between them. From germline, CDR1 is SGHRS and CDR2 YFSETQ. The CDR3 protein is CASSLEVTGLNEQFF. In DNA form, the CDR3 reads TGCGCCAGCAGCTTGGAGGTGACCGGGCTCAATGAGCAGTTCTTC.

This clonotype has a count of ten or more. The chain combines TRBV29-1 with TRBJ2-1; D is tentatively TRBD1 or TRBD2 (6 bases each). V shed 3 bases and J shed 9 bases, with 18 bases lying between them. The V gene's germline CDR1 is SQVTM and CDR2 ANQGSEA. There are 14 residues in the CDR3. CDR3 in amino acids: CSVEGGRGTGEQFF. The CDR3 DNA reads TGCAGCGTTGAGGGGGGCAGAGGAACGGGTGAGCAGTTCTTC.

This clonotype was counted at least ten times. The gene calls are TRBV29-1 and TRBJ2-4, with 7 bases that match TRBD1. The germline V gene encodes CDR1 SQVTM and CDR2 ANQGSEA. This CDR3 has 12 residues. J gave up 8 bases and V 5 bases, and 6 bases lay outside the gene matches. The CDR3 bases are TGCAGCGTTCGGACAGGAGCGGACATTCAGTACTTC. Its translation: CSVRTGADIQYF.

This clonotype showed up many times. This chain uses TRBV15 with TRBJ2-7; tentatively, D is TRBD2 (6 bases). With 0 bases removed from V and 5 bases from J, the gap between germline ends came to 8 bases. Germline CDR1 and CDR2: LNHNV and YYDKDF (reference sequence). CDR3 length: 13 amino acids. This chain's CDR3 is CATSRDGGNEQYF. CDR3 bases: TGTGCCACCAGCAGAGACGGAGGGAACGAGCAGTACTTC.

J is TRBJ1-4 and V is TRBV7-6, with 9 bases identical to TRBD1. CDR1 SGHVS and CDR2 FNYEAQ come from the germline V gene. Germline trimming cut 5 bases from V and 6 bases from J; bases unmatched to any gene: 10. The CDR3 is 16 residues long. The CDR3 DNA follows: TGTGCCAGCAGCGCCCGCCCGGGACAGGGCTATGAAAAACTGTTTTTT. Protein product: CASSARPGQGYEKLFF. Full variable domain (rest looked up from reference TRBV7-6 and TRBJ1-4): GAGVSQSPRYKVTKRGQDVALRCDPISGHVSLYWYRQALGQGPEFLTYFNYEAQQDKSGLPNDRFSAERPEGSISTLTIQRTEQRDSAMYRCASSARPGQGYEKLFFGSGTQLSVL.